Shown below are 18 T cell receptor beta chains from a single sample sequenced in a study of shared clonotypes between healthy human individuals. Libraries were prepared by immunoSEQ multiplex PCR; TCRdb keeps only in-frame clonotypes and omits some of them. The sample has around 500,000 clones; 79% are singletons. Sequences were obtained from PBMCs. All receptors come from a woman aged 40 to 50 in good health. Some clones in this sample may be carry-over from other donors' samples.

CDR3 sequence (DNA): TGCGCCAGTTCCCGGACAGGGGGCCACACCGGGGAGCTGTTTTTT. This translates into CASSRTGGHTGELFF. The chain is built from TRBV5-1 and TRBJ2-2; 11 bases match TRBD1. The CDR3 runs 15 residues. The J segment lost 3 bases and the V segment lost 8 bases, leaving 6 bases of the junction unmatched. Germline V gene sequence: CDR1 SGHRS, CDR2 YFSETQ.

The chain recombines TRBV5-1 with TRBJ2-1; TRBD1 might be the D (5 bases). Germline-derived CDR1 and CDR2 are SGHRS and YFSETQ. V lost 0 bases to trimming and J lost 10 bases, with 8 bases between them. CDR3 length equals 12 residues. Written as DNA, the CDR3 is TGCGCCAGCAGCTTGGCCAGGGTGGAGCAGTTCTTC. This translates into CASSLARVEQFF. Combining the CDR3 with reference TRBV5-1 and TRBJ2-1 gives the whole variable domain KAGVTQTPRYLIKTRGQQVTLSCSPISGHRSVSWYQQTPGQGLQFLFEYFSETQRNKGNFPGRFSGRQFSNSRSEMNVSTLELGDSALYLCASSLARVEQFFGPGTRLTVL.

Worth noting for this clone: This specimen includes other DNA sequences encoding the same CDR3. The chain joins TRBV5-6 to TRBJ2-5, with D possibly being TRBD1 (6 bases). Matching the DNA end better, TRBJ2-7 makes the J call doubtful. CDR3 length: 14 residues. The germline gives CDR1 SGHDT, CDR2 YYEEEE. CDR3 residues: CASSYQQGPYEQYF. The CDR3 bases are TGTGCCAGCAGCTATCAGCAGGGGCCCTACGAGCAGTACTTC.

Details on this clone: This CDR3 is also generated by other DNA sequences in the sample. The chain couples TRBV4-2 to TRBJ2-1, with D possibly matching TRBD2 (6 bases). V was clipped by 1 base and J by 5 bases, with 6 bases between them. This CDR3 spans 13 amino acids. CDR1 is LGHNA, CDR2 YNFKEQ, per germline. CDR3 coding DNA: TGTGCCAGCAGCCAAGGGACTAACAATGAGCAGTTCTTC. Protein product: CASSQGTNNEQFF.

This sequence joins TRBV5-1 and TRBJ2-1; D is possibly TRBD2 (5 bases). CDR1 is SGHRS and CDR2 is YFSETQ in the germline V gene. V dropped 4 bases and J dropped 9 bases, with 14 bases sitting between them. This CDR3 comprises 13 residues. CDR3 nucleotides: TGCGCCAGCAGCCCGGACTGGGCGGGTGAGCAGTTCTTC. Translated, it gives CASSPDWAGEQFF.

This clone was counted only a few times. The J gene is TRBJ2-3, the V gene TRBV5-6; no firm D call. V lost 3 bases to trimming and J lost 10 bases, with 9 bases between them. Germline assignment: CDR1 SGHDT and CDR2 YYEEEE. The CDR3 extends over 11 amino acids. CDR3 loop: CASSSGDAQYF. DNA of the CDR3: TGTGCCAGCAGCTCGGGTGATGCGCAGTATTTT.

This chain connects TRBV27 to TRBJ2-7; D ambiguous. This CDR3 region has 17 residues. V was clipped by 5 bases and J by 4 bases, with 24 bases between them. Germline loops: CDR1 MNHEY, CDR2 SMNVEV (reference sequence). The CDR3 nucleotides read TGTGCCAGCAGTCCCCTTTATGTTTCAGGCACCAAGTACGAGCAGTACTTC. It translates to CASSPLYVSGTKYEQYF.

The V gene is TRBV7-6, the J gene TRBJ2-1; 8 bases are shared with TRBD1. Germline CDR1 reads SGHVS; CDR2 reads FNYEAQ. V trimming: 2 bases; J trimming: 0 bases; junction bases outside the gene matches: 9. CDR3 length: 18 amino acids. For the CDR3, the DNA is TGTGCCAGCAGCTTAAGGGCCCAGGGGGCAGCCTCCTACAATGAGCAGTTCTTC. It yields the protein CASSLRAQGAASYNEQFF.

A single count supports this clone. The rearrangement joins TRBV5-5 to TRBJ2-7; D gene uncertain. The CDR3 is 15 amino acids. Germline assignment: CDR1 SGHKS and CDR2 YYEKEE (reference sequence). V lost 0 bases to trimming and J lost 5 bases, with 15 bases between them. The CDR3 sequence: CASSLVRPTSNEQYF. The CDR3 DNA sequence: TGTGCCAGCAGCTTGGTTCGACCGACATCCAACGAGCAGTACTTC.

The J gene is TRBJ2-3, the V gene TRBV7-2; either TRBD1 or TRBD2 may supply D (5 bases each). In germline, CDR1 is SGHTA, CDR2 FQGNSA. Trimming cost V 5 bases and J 0 bases, with 12 bases left between them. This CDR3 comprises 15 residues. The CDR3 loop reads CASSTTGASTDTQYF. Written as DNA, the CDR3 is TGTGCCAGCAGCACCACCGGGGCGAGCACAGATACGCAGTATTTT.

This clone was observed a few times. The genes are TRBV5-1 and TRBJ1-1, with no clear D. The CDR3 loop spans 13 amino acids. Trimming stripped 4 bases from V and 3 bases from J, with 10 bases between. Germline loops: CDR1 SGHRS, CDR2 YFSETQ. CDR3 sequence reads: CASSSHADTEAFF. In DNA form, the CDR3 reads TGCGCCAGCAGCAGCCACGCCGACACTGAAGCTTTCTTT.

The chain carries TRBV2 and TRBJ2-2; 8 nucleotides line up with TRBD1. The CDR3 length is 14 residues. Losses at the gene ends were 6 bases for V and 4 bases for J; bases not matched to a gene: 4. Germline V gene data show CDR1 as SNHLY and CDR2 as FYNNEI. CDR3 residues: CASRDRAGTGELFF. CDR3 sequence (DNA): TGTGCCAGCAGGGACAGGGCGGGCACCGGGGAGCTGTTTTTT.

V gene TRBV25-1 combines with J gene TRBJ1-2; D not resolved. The V and J ends lost 5 bases and 0 bases respectively, with 13 bases between them. The germline gives CDR1 MGHDK, CDR2 SYGVNS. The CDR3 extends over 15 amino acids. The CDR3 is CASSSRGTSNYGYTF. CDR3 in DNA: TGTGCCAGCAGTTCGCGCGGAACCTCTAACTATGGCTACACCTTC.

The chain couples TRBV28 to TRBJ1-1, with D tentatively TRBD1 (5 bases). V lost 5 bases, J lost 1 base, and 11 bases lay in between. The CDR3 has 14 residues. From germline, CDR1 is MDHEN and CDR2 SYDVKM. The DNA of the CDR3 is TGTGCCAGCAGTGCTTCCGGGGGGAACACTGAAGCTTTCTTT. It specifies CASSASGGNTEAFF. Supplemented by reference TRBV28 and TRBJ1-1, the full variable domain reads DVKVTQSSRYLVKRTGEKVFLECVQDMDHENMFWYRQDPGLGLRLIYFSYDVKMKEKGDIPEGYSVSREKKERFSLILESASTNQTSMYLCASSASGGNTEAFFGQGTRLTVV.

The chain has TRBV5-5 and TRBJ2-7, with a possible D match to TRBD1 (5 bases). Trimming pared 6 bases from V and 3 bases from J, leaving 22 bases between. The CDR3 has 16 amino acids. The germline gives CDR1 SGHKS, CDR2 YYEKEE (reference sequence). CDR3 sequence: CASTVVPRDLIYEQYF. DNA of the CDR3: TGTGCCAGCACAGTAGTGCCCAGGGATCTTATCTACGAGCAGTACTTC.

The V gene is TRBV18, the J gene TRBJ1-3; D remains unclear. V was pared by 3 bases and J by 0 bases, with 9 bases between. This CDR3 has 15 amino acids. Germline lookup yields CDR1 KGHSH and CDR2 LQKENI. CDR3 residues: CASSPTGTSGNTIYF. CDR3 nucleotides: TGTGCCAGCTCACCGACGGGCACCTCTGGAAACACCATATATTTT.

The chain couples TRBV5-1 to TRBJ2-2; TRBD2 matches at 9 bases. CDR3 size: 18 residues. V shed 4 bases, J shed 7 bases, and the junction held 17 bases outside the gene matches. Germline V gene data show CDR1 as SGHRS and CDR2 as YFSETQ. The CDR3 region is CASSPRLAVFPGDGELFF. The CDR3 region has the DNA TGCGCCAGCAGCCCCAGACTAGCGGTCTTCCCAGGGGACGGGGAGCTGTTTTTT.

The rearrangement uses TRBV5-8 and TRBJ1-2; D is ambiguous. The V gene's germline CDR1 is SGHTS and CDR2 YDEGEE. This CDR3 is built from 12 residues. V was pared by 4 bases and J by 0 bases, with 4 bases between. For the CDR3, the DNA is TGTGCCAGCAGCCCGGCTAACTATGGCTACACCTTC. Amino acid sequence: CASSPANYGYTF.